This T cell receptor (beta chain) was retrieved from a study of PD-L1 blockade in urothelial cancer. Looking at the study overall: Patients previously received 0 to 3 chemotherapy regimens.

Method: immunoSEQ multiplex PCR; TCRdb's copy keeps in-frame clones and lacks some. Of 130,000 or so clones listed, less than 85% are singletons. Regarding this clone: The target antigen is unknown.

Noted time point: pretreatment peripheral blood. General study findings and limits: Pretreatment TCR clonality in blood under the median foretold superior survival.

The input for sequencing was PBMCs, taken around atezolizumab (anti-PD-L1) treatment. The source of this sequence is a man in his fifties or sixties with urothelial cancer.

CDR3 loop: CASRYSIGQYTEAFF. CDR3 bases: TGTGCCAGCAGGTACTCAATCGGACAGTACACTGAAGCTTTCTTT. The chain carries TRBV11-2 and TRBJ1-1; D is possibly TRBD1 (6 bases). Germline V CDR1 and CDR2: SGHAT, FQNNGV. With 6 bases removed from V and 3 bases from J, the gap between germline ends came to 17 bases. The CDR3 length is 15 residues.